A single sample gave rise to the 9 T cell receptor beta chains below, sequenced in a study of CD8 T cells in Susac syndrome. Random hexamers were used to reverse transcribe about 0.45 to 1 ug of RNA. TCRdb analysed the immunoSEQ multiplex PCR reads with MiXCR anew, one entry per CDR3 protein. Of hundreds of thousands of distinct CDR3 sequences in the sample, 94% were seen once. Sequencing was carried out using CD4+ T cells from PBMCs. Source of these receptors: a human donor with Susac syndrome.

The rearrangement uses TRBV5-4 and TRBJ1-1; 9 nucleotides line up with TRBD1. J gave up 4 bases and V 4 bases, and 8 bases lay outside the gene matches. Germline CDR1 is SGHNT and CDR2 is YYREEE (reference sequence). This CDR3 has 15 residues. As DNA, the CDR3 is TGTGCCAGCAGCCAGCCACAGGGGGCAGCCACTGAAGCTTTCTTT. Protein product: CASSQPQGAATEAFF.

The chain uses TRBV5-1 and TRBJ2-5, with unresolved D. Germline V CDR1 and CDR2: SGHRS, YFSETQ. V lost 4 bases and J 2 bases, leaving 9 bases between the germline ends. The CDR3 length is 13 residues. The CDR3 region is CASSPVTQETQYF. The CDR3 DNA reads TGCGCCAGCAGCCCGGTGACTCAAGAGACCCAGTACTTC.

The rearrangement joins TRBV20-1 to TRBJ2-7; tentatively, D is TRBD1 or TRBD2 (5 bases each). Per germline, CDR1 DFQATT and CDR2 SNEGSKA (reference sequence). Trimming removed 6 bases at V and 3 bases at J, with 18 bases between. This CDR3 has 14 residues. The CDR3 sequence is CSAPQPGTLYEQYF. CDR3 nucleotide sequence: TGCAGTGCGCCCCAGCCGGGGACGCTCTACGAGCAGTACTTC.

This chain connects TRBV30 to TRBJ1-1; no definite D call. The CDR3 length is 14 residues. Germline CDR1 is GTSNPN and CDR2 is SVGIG (reference sequence). Trimming removed 1 base at V and 0 bases at J, with 9 bases between. The chain's CDR3 is CAWSGLRMNTEAFF. The CDR3 coding sequence is TGTGCCTGGAGTGGACTGCGCATGAACACTGAAGCTTTCTTT.

The V gene is TRBV12-3 or TRBV12-4, the J gene TRBJ2-5, with D maybe TRBD1 (6 bases). This CDR3 comprises 14 residues. Trimming removed 6 bases at V and 5 bases at J, with 16 bases between. The CDR3 DNA reads TGTGCCAGCAGCTTACAGGGTGGGTCGGAGACCCAGTACTTC. It specifies CASSLQGGSETQYF.

This clonotype was recorded a few times. At one end the junction does not follow the germline gene, possibly because of a read error. In nucleotides, the CDR3 is TGTGCTAGCAGCTTAGGAACAGGAAGCACAGATACGCAGTATTTT. Its protein product is CASSLGTGSTDTQYF. The chain carries TRBV7-7 and TRBJ2-3, with D possibly being TRBD1 (5 bases). Germline CDR1 SSHAT, CDR2 FNYEAQ (reference sequence). The CDR3 loop spans 15 amino acids.

This chain uses TRBV6-6 with TRBJ2-5; a possible D gene is TRBD2 (5 bases). Trimming pared 7 bases from V and 4 bases from J, leaving 16 bases between. The CDR3 consists of 14 residues. Germline values: CDR1 MNHNY, CDR2 SVGAGI (reference sequence). The CDR3, as DNA: TGTGCCAGCACCCCTGAAGCGGACGCAGAGACCCAGTACTTC. It yields the protein CASTPEADAETQYF.

Regarding this clonotype: The conserved phenylalanine or tryptophan is not found at the CDR3 terminus, so this likely reflects a read error. This chain joins TRBV20-1 and TRBJ2-2; 9 nucleotides match TRBD1. V trimming: 5 bases; J trimming: 5 bases; junction bases outside the gene matches: 3. This CDR3 comprises 13 residues. Per the germline V gene, CDR1 is DFQATT and CDR2 is SNEGSKA (reference sequence). The CDR3 loop reads CSAGTGMTGELFV. The CDR3 region has the DNA TGCAGTGCTGGGACAGGGATGACCGGGGAGCTGTTTGTT.

The rearrangement links TRBV30 to TRBJ2-3; D call uncertain. The CDR3 length is 13 residues. Germline lookup yields CDR1 GTSNPN and CDR2 SVGIG (reference sequence). V shed 1 base and J shed 1 base, with 6 bases lying between them. CDR3 nucleotide sequence: TGTGCCTGGAGTGGAAGGGGCACAGATACGCAGTATTTT. Encoded protein: CAWSGRGTDTQYF. Full variable domain (outside the CDR3, taken from reference TRBV30 and TRBJ2-3): SQTIHQWPATLVQPVGSPLSLECTVEGTSNPNLYWYRQAAGRGLQLLFYSVGIGQISSEVPQNLSASRPQDRQFILSSKKLLLSDSGFYLCAWSGRGTDTQYFGPGTRLTVL.